What follows are 28 T cell receptor beta chains derived from one specimen sequenced in a study of T cell responses to AZD1222 COVID-19 vaccine. Profiling relied on immunoSEQ multiplex PCR, and the TCRdb table lists in-frame clones only, not all of them. In the table there are over 130,000 clones, about 93% of which are singletons. This material consisted of peripheral blood, taken 28 days after the second AZD1222 dose. All receptors come from an adult who received the AZD1222 COVID-19 vaccine.

The gene calls are TRBV4-3 and TRBJ2-6, with D maybe TRBD2 (5 bases). V gave up 1 base and J gave up 0 bases, with 7 bases separating them. This CDR3 contains 16 residues. Germline CDR1 is LGHNA and CDR2 is YSLEER. The CDR3 DNA sequence: TGCGCCAGCAGCCAAGTGAGGGACTCTGGGGCCAACGTCCTGACTTTC. It yields the protein CASSQVRDSGANVLTF.

The chain has TRBV7-9 and TRBJ1-4, with D unresolved. The length of the CDR3 is 12 residues. Germline CDR1 and CDR2: SEHNR and FQNEAQ (reference sequence). V shed 10 bases and J shed 7 bases, with 13 bases lying between them. CDR3 sequence reads: CATAPRSEKLFF. The CDR3 coding sequence is TGTGCCACCGCCCCGAGGAGTGAAAAACTGTTTTTT.

The V call is TRBV29-1, the J call TRBJ2-7, with a weak D call TRBD1 (6 bases). Germline assignment: CDR1 SQVTM and CDR2 ANQGSEA. This CDR3 is built from 15 residues. Trimming cost V 0 bases and J 1 base, with 13 bases left between them. The CDR3 protein is CSVEDPGHGSYEQYF. CDR3 DNA sequence: TGCAGCGTTGAAGACCCGGGACACGGATCCTACGAGCAGTACTTC.

V gene TRBV2 combines with J gene TRBJ1-1; TRBD1 matches 11 bases. Germline CDR1 SNHLY, CDR2 FYNNEI. The J segment lost 0 bases and the V segment lost 4 bases, leaving 4 bases of the junction unmatched. The CDR3 runs to 16 residues. Here the CDR3 DNA reads TGTGCCAGCAGTGGGACAGGGGGCGCGCTGAACACTGAAGCTTTCTTT. It translates to CASSGTGGALNTEAFF.

The chain has TRBV28 and TRBJ1-2; D is perhaps TRBD1 (5 bases). CDR1 and CDR2 (germline): MDHEN, SYDVKM. Trimming shortened V by 6 bases and J by 5 bases, and 10 bases separated the two germline ends. This CDR3 is built from 12 residues. CDR3: CASSRGVYGYTF. In DNA form, the CDR3 reads TGTGCCAGCAGCCGGGGGGTTTATGGCTACACCTTC.

This chain joins TRBV18 and TRBJ2-5, with a weak D call TRBD1 (5 bases). The CDR3 length is 14 residues. V was trimmed by 6 bases and J by 4 bases, leaving 15 bases between them. CDR1 is KGHSH and CDR2 is LQKENI in the germline V gene. The CDR3 protein is CASSPYRSGETQYF. DNA for the CDR3: TGTGCCAGCTCTCCCTACAGGAGTGGAGAGACCCAGTACTTC.

V gene TRBV27 combines with J gene TRBJ2-1, with TRBD2 identical over 10 bases. V lost 4 bases, J lost 5 bases, and 2 bases stayed unmatched. The germline V gene has CDR1 MNHEY and CDR2 SMNVEV (reference sequence). This CDR3 has 14 residues. CDR3 region: CASSSSGGHNEQFF. CDR3 nucleotides: TGTGCCAGCAGTTCTAGCGGGGGCCACAATGAGCAGTTCTTC.

The chain has TRBV28 and TRBJ1-5; 7 bases are a match to TRBD1. J was trimmed by 5 bases and V by 5 bases; bases with no gene match: 9. The CDR3 runs to 15 residues. CDR1 and CDR2 from the germline V gene are MDHEN and SYDVKM. The CDR3 loop is CASSERGREDQPQHF. CDR3 sequence (DNA): TGTGCCAGCAGTGAGAGGGGGCGAGAGGATCAGCCCCAGCATTTT.

The rearrangement links TRBV24-1 to TRBJ2-1; D is undetermined. This CDR3 contains 16 residues. Germline CDR1 and CDR2: KGHDR and SFDVKD. V gave up 4 bases and J gave up 0 bases, with 12 bases separating them. For the CDR3, the DNA is TGTGCCACCAGTGAGGCACATAGGAGCTCCTACAATGAGCAGTTCTTC. Translating it yields CATSEAHRSSYNEQFF.

V is TRBV29-1 and J is TRBJ2-3; possibly TRBD1 or TRBD2 for D (5 bases each). CDR1 is SQVTM, CDR2 ANQGSEA, per germline. V shed 7 bases and J shed 5 bases, with 19 bases lying between them. The CDR3 consists of 14 residues. DNA for the CDR3: TGCAGCGGTGACAGAAGCGGATCCGGAGATACGCAGTATTTT. Translation: CSGDRSGSGDTQYF.

This clone came up many times. The chain joins TRBV13 to TRBJ2-1; D is uncertain. This CDR3 is 12 amino acids long. V was trimmed by 3 bases and J by 7 bases, leaving 7 bases between them. The germline CDR1 and CDR2 sequences are PRHDT and FYEKMQ (reference sequence). Here the CDR3 DNA reads TGTGCCAGCAGCTTCAGAGGAAATGAGCAGTTCTTC. This translates into CASSFRGNEQFF.

This chain links TRBV19 with TRBJ1-2, with TRBD1 as a possible D gene (6 bases). The germline V and J ends were trimmed by 7 bases and 8 bases, with 20 bases remaining between them. The CDR3 is made up of 14 amino acids. Germline-derived CDR1 and CDR2 are LNHDA and SQIVND (reference sequence). The CDR3: CASTRPRGVSGYTF. The DNA for the CDR3 is TGTGCCAGTACCCGCCCCAGGGGAGTGTCGGGCTACACCTTC.

The rearrangement links TRBV5-1 to TRBJ1-2; D is unresolved. The germline V gene has CDR1 SGHRS and CDR2 YFSETQ. Trimming cost V 0 bases and J 5 bases, with 5 bases left between them. The CDR3 extends over 12 amino acids. This chain's CDR3 is CASSLDIYGYTF. CDR3 bases: TGCGCCAGCAGCTTGGACATATATGGCTACACCTTC.

This clone is a singleton in its sample. The rearrangement uses TRBV6-5 and TRBJ2-7, with 7 nucleotides matching TRBD2. The V gene end was trimmed by 7 bases and the J gene end by 4 bases; junction bases not matched to a gene: 4. The CDR3 length is 12 residues. Germline V gives CDR1 MNHEY, CDR2 SVGAGI. CDR3 nucleotides: TGTGCCAGCACCTACGGGGGGTACGAGCAGTACTTC. Translated: CASTYGGYEQYF.

V and J are TRBV5-1 and TRBJ2-3, with D possibly TRBD1 on 6 matching bases. CDR1 and CDR2 from the germline V gene are SGHRS and YFSETQ. Trimming left V 4 bases short and J 4 bases short, with 16 bases between. The CDR3 consists of 15 residues. The CDR3 DNA is TGCGCCAGCAGCCAGGACCTCTACAGGGCAGATACGCAGTATTTT. This gives the protein CASSQDLYRADTQYF.

V is TRBV6-2 or TRBV6-3 and J is TRBJ2-7; D may correspond to TRBD1 or TRBD2 (5 bases each). V lost 2 bases and J 4 bases, leaving 15 bases between the germline ends. The germline V gene has CDR1 MNHEY and CDR2 SVGEGT. CDR3 length: 15 amino acids. The chain's CDR3 is CASSYEGTRPYEQYF. DNA of the CDR3: TGTGCCAGCAGTTACGAGGGGACGCGACCTTACGAGCAGTACTTC.

The chain employs TRBV11-2 and TRBJ1-1; D uncertain. Germline CDR1 SGHAT, CDR2 FQNNGV. Trimming removed 3 bases from V and 4 bases from J, with 9 bases in between. The CDR3 length is 13 residues. The CDR3 sequence: CASSFGAVTEAFF. CDR3 sequence (DNA): TGTGCCAGCAGCTTCGGCGCTGTCACTGAAGCTTTCTTT.

This clone was observed once. This sequence joins TRBV4-3 and TRBJ2-7; D is unresolved. The CDR3 consists of 16 residues. The ends were cut back, 0 bases at V and 1 base at J, with 13 bases in the middle. The germline CDR1 and CDR2 sequences are LGHNA and YSLEER. The CDR3 protein is CASSQDLRQESYEQYF. The CDR3 DNA is TGCGCCAGCAGCCAAGATCTTCGGCAGGAGTCCTACGAGCAGTACTTC.

This chain connects TRBV20-1 to TRBJ1-4; D remains ambiguous. Germline V CDR1 and CDR2: DFQATT, SNEGSKA (reference sequence). The CDR3 consists of 15 residues. The ends were cut back, 3 bases at V and 10 bases at J, with 21 bases in the middle. The CDR3 protein is CSASIRSDLLGKLFF. The CDR3 DNA is TGCAGTGCTAGTATCCGGAGCGACCTCCTGGGAAAACTGTTTTTT.

The rearrangement uses TRBV10-3 and TRBJ1-6; D may be TRBD1 (5 bases). CDR3 length equals 15 residues. Germline CDR1 is ENHRY and CDR2 is SYGVKD. V was cut by 4 bases and J by 7 bases, with 14 bases left in between. CDR3 sequence reads: CAISVGGGANSPLHF. CDR3 nucleotide sequence: TGTGCCATCAGTGTTGGCGGGGGTGCCAATTCACCCCTCCACTTT.

The V gene is TRBV19, the J gene TRBJ1-2; D not certain. From germline, CDR1 is LNHDA and CDR2 SQIVND (reference sequence). The CDR3 consists of 11 residues. V was clipped by 4 bases and J by 6 bases, with 6 bases between them. In DNA form, the CDR3 reads TGTGCCAGTAGTACGGGGAATGGCTACACCTTC. Translation: CASSTGNGYTF. The complete variable domain, with remaining parts taken from reference TRBV19 and TRBJ1-2, reads DGGITQSPKYLFRKEGQNVTLSCEQNLNHDAMYWYRQDPGQGLRLIYYSQIVNDFQKGDIAEGYSVSREKKESFPLTVTSAQKNPTAFYLCASSTGNGYTFGSGTRLTVV.

The rearrangement uses TRBV9 and TRBJ1-4; possibly TRBD1 for D (5 bases). The germline gives CDR1 SGDLS, CDR2 YYNGEE. Trimming took 0 bases from V and 7 from J, leaving 13 bases between them. The CDR3 runs 15 residues. CDR3 nucleotides: TGTGCCAGCAGCGTAGCGGGGCGCATAGTTGAAAAACTGTTTTTT. As protein: CASSVAGRIVEKLFF.

The V and J genes are TRBV19 and TRBJ1-4, with D possibly TRBD1 on 5 matching bases. The germline V gene has CDR1 LNHDA and CDR2 SQIVND (reference sequence). The V end lost 3 bases, the J end lost 8 bases, and 13 bases lay between the germline ends. This CDR3 is 14 amino acids long. The CDR3 DNA reads TGTGCCAGTAGTATTCCGGGACCGTGGGAAAAACTGTTTTTT. Its protein is CASSIPGPWEKLFF.

In DNA, the CDR3 is TGTGCCAGCAGCTTAGGACCTTCAGATACGCAGTATTTT. It is translated as CASSLGPSDTQYF. The rearrangement uses TRBV7-2 and TRBJ2-3, with D unclear. This CDR3 contains 13 residues. V lost 1 base, J lost 4 bases, and 6 bases lay in between. The germline V gene encodes CDR1 SGHTA and CDR2 FQGNSA.

The chain recombines TRBV27 with TRBJ2-2; D gene uncertain. Between the trimmed V and J ends, which lost 7 bases and 5 bases, there was a span of 8 bases. Germline V lookup: CDR1 MNHEY, CDR2 SMNVEV (reference sequence). The CDR3 totals 12 residues. The CDR3: CASKEETGELFF. Written as DNA, the CDR3 is TGTGCCAGCAAAGAAGAAACCGGGGAGCTGTTTTTT.

With regard to this clone: An end of the junction differs from the germline gene, which may be a read error. Different DNA sequences within this sample yield the same CDR3. The chain links TRBV7-6 to TRBJ2-3; 7 positions agree with TRBD2. The CDR3 extends over 19 amino acids. CDR1 is SGHVS and CDR2 is FNYEAQ in the germline V gene. CDR3 coding DNA: TGTGCCAGCAGCCCTCGGGACTACCTAACCCACTTGGGCACAGATACGCAATATTTT. Protein product: CASSPRDYLTHLGTDTQYF.

Concerning this clone: Other DNA sequences within the sample encode an identical CDR3. The chain has TRBV12-3 or TRBV12-4 and TRBJ1-2; D not certain. Between the trimmed V and J ends, which lost 5 bases and 2 bases, there was a span of 6 bases. The CDR3 contains 12 residues. CDR3 in amino acids: CASSLGNYGYTF. In nucleotides, the CDR3 is TGTGCCAGCAGTCTTGGAAACTATGGCTACACCTTC.

This CDR3 reads CASSFDRGRTNEKLFF. DNA for the CDR3: TGTGCCAGCAGCTTTGACAGGGGGAGAACTAATGAAAAACTGTTTTTT. The rearrangement uses TRBV7-6 and TRBJ1-4; 9 nucleotides match TRBD1. V dropped 3 bases and J dropped 1; count of bases not matched to a gene: 3. The CDR3 sequence is 16 residues long. CDR1 and CDR2 from the germline V gene are SGHVS and FNYEAQ.